These 31 T cell receptor beta chains originate from one sample sequenced in a study of T cells in Graves' hyperthyroidism and ophthalmopathy. TCR beta CDR3 regions were amplified from RNA transcripts. TCR CDR3 underwent first-round RT-PCR with the HTBI primer set. TCRdb itself ran the multiplex PCR reads through MiXCR, one entry per CDR3 protein. The sample lists 400,000 to 500,000 distinct CDR3 sequences; approximately 13% were seen once. Sample: blood. The receptors come from a woman aged 18-29 years with Graves' hyperthyroidism.

This chain uses TRBV5-4 with TRBJ2-1; the match to TRBD2 covers 14 bases. This CDR3 has 14 amino acids. The ends lost 4 bases at V and 8 bases at J; junction bases unmatched: 2. Germline V gene data show CDR1 as SGHNT and CDR2 as YYREEE (reference sequence). The CDR3 DNA follows: TGTGCCAGCAGCGGGGGACTAGCGGGAGATGAGCAGTTCTTC. It encodes CASSGGLAGDEQFF.

This clonotype came up many times. The chain recombines TRBV10-3 with TRBJ1-5; D not resolved. The CDR3 loop spans 13 amino acids. Trimming cost V 2 bases and J 5 bases, with 7 bases left between them. Looked up from germline, CDR1 is ENHRY and CDR2 is SYGVKD. The CDR3: CAISEREDQPQHF. CDR3 nucleotide sequence: TGTGCCATCAGTGAGAGGGAGGATCAGCCCCAGCATTTT.

This clonotype was recorded a few times. This rearrangement joins TRBV29-1 to TRBJ1-2; 8 positions agree with TRBD1. The J segment lost 4 bases and the V segment lost 3 bases, leaving 13 bases of the junction unmatched. CDR3 length: 16 amino acids. Germline V lookup: CDR1 SQVTM, CDR2 ANQGSEA. The CDR3 DNA reads TGCAGCGTTGACGGGGACAGGAACCTCGGGGGCTATGGCTACACCTTC. Encoded protein: CSVDGDRNLGGYGYTF.

The rearrangement joins TRBV2 to TRBJ2-2; the match to TRBD1 covers 7 bases. This CDR3 has 17 amino acids. With 7 bases clipped from V and 2 bases from J, the junction kept 13 bases outside the gene matches. Looked up from germline, CDR1 is SNHLY and CDR2 is FYNNEI. The CDR3, as DNA: TGTGCCAGCAATGGTCTGACCGGGACAGCTAACACCGGGGAGCTGTTTTTT. Its protein product is CASNGLTGTANTGELFF.

In its sample, this clonotype was seen a few times. The chain uses TRBV7-9 and TRBJ2-7; 7 bases are shared with TRBD1. CDR3 length equals 15 residues. Trimming at V came to 5 bases and at J to 4 bases, leaving 11 bases not matched to a gene. Looked up from germline, CDR1 is SEHNR and CDR2 is FQNEAQ (reference sequence). This chain's CDR3 is CASSPDRDSSYEQYF. In nucleotides, the CDR3 is TGTGCCAGCAGCCCAGACCGGGACAGCTCATACGAGCAGTACTTC.

J is TRBJ1-6 and V is TRBV11-3, with D hard to call. The CDR3 runs 13 residues. V was shortened by 3 bases and J by 8 bases, with 8 bases between the two germline ends. CDR1 and CDR2 (germline): SGHNT, YENEEA. CDR3 coding DNA: TGTGCCAGCAGCTTGGAGTCGGATTCACCCCTCCACTTT. This gives the protein CASSLESDSPLHF.

This clonotype was recorded at least ten times. V is TRBV6-1 and J is TRBJ2-1; D is ambiguous. V gave up 6 bases and J gave up 6 bases, with 15 bases separating them. Looked up from germline, CDR1 is MNHNS and CDR2 is SASEGT. This CDR3 spans 14 amino acids. Here the CDR3 DNA reads TGTGCCAGCAGCTCCCCTGGGGTGAGCAATGAGCAGTTCTTC. Translation: CASSSPGVSNEQFF.

This clonotype was observed many times. The chain is built from TRBV29-1 and TRBJ2-5; D is perhaps TRBD1 or TRBD2 (5 bases each). Trimming took off 7 bases at V and 5 bases at J, with 17 bases between the two ends. CDR3 length: 13 residues. Germline V gives CDR1 SQVTM, CDR2 ANQGSEA. The DNA of the CDR3 is TGCAGCGCCCTCTTGTCGGGGCGGGAGACCCAGTACTTC. Residues: CSALLSGRETQYF. The full variable domain, its missing parts supplied by reference TRBV29-1 and TRBJ2-5, is SAVISQKPSRDICQRGTSLTIQCQVDSQVTMMFWYRQQPGQSLTLIATANQGSEATYESGFVIDKFPISRPNLTFSTLTVSNMSPEDSSIYLCSALLSGRETQYFGPGTRLLVL.

The V gene is TRBV7-2, the J gene TRBJ2-5; weak D call: TRBD2 (6 bases). Between the trimmed V and J ends, which lost 1 base and 3 bases, there was a span of 9 bases. CDR1 and CDR2 from the germline V gene are SGHTA and FQGNSA. CDR3 length: 14 residues. The CDR3 DNA reads as TGTGCCAGCAGCTTAGGGACTACCAAAGAGACCCAGTACTTC. Translated, it gives CASSLGTTKETQYF.

This clonotype was recorded many times. The CDR3 bases are TGTGCCAGCAGTTACTCCAGGGGGACTTACGAGCAGTACTTC. It specifies CASSYSRGTYEQYF. V is TRBV7-2 and J is TRBJ2-7, with a possible D match to TRBD1 (7 bases). The length of the CDR3 is 14 residues. Trimming pared 6 bases from V and 4 bases from J, leaving 16 bases between. The germline V gene has CDR1 SGHTA and CDR2 FQGNSA.

This clonotype occurred many times. The gene calls are TRBV6-2 or TRBV6-3 and TRBJ2-7; 7 bases align to TRBD2. Germline CDR1 and CDR2: MNHEY and SVGEGT. The CDR3 sequence is 14 residues long. Germline trimming cut 4 bases from V and 3 bases from J; bases unmatched to any gene: 6. This chain's CDR3 is CASSSAGVDYEQYF. The DNA for the CDR3 is TGTGCCAGCAGTTCGGCGGGAGTTGACTACGAGCAGTACTTC.

This clonotype was seen only a few times. The genes are TRBV2 and TRBJ2-1; 7 nucleotides agree with TRBD2. The CDR3 has 14 residues. V lost 10 bases, J lost 2 bases, and 8 bases stayed unmatched. The germline CDR1 and CDR2 sequences are SNHLY and FYNNEI. The CDR3 coding sequence is TGTGCCACTGAAGCGGGACGCGCCTACAATGAGCAGTTCTTC. Its protein product is CATEAGRAYNEQFF.

V is TRBV2 and J is TRBJ2-7; D unresolved. Germline V gene data show CDR1 as SNHLY and CDR2 as FYNNEI. V was pared by 10 bases and J by 3 bases, with 10 bases between. The CDR3 covers 11 residues. The CDR3 DNA sequence: TGTGCCACCTACAGAAACTACGAGCAGTACTTC. Amino acid sequence: CATYRNYEQYF.

This clonotype was counted many times. This chain joins TRBV7-9 and TRBJ1-2; tentatively, D is TRBD1 (5 bases). This CDR3 spans 15 amino acids. Germline V gene sequence: CDR1 SEHNR, CDR2 FQNEAQ (reference sequence). Trimming pared 4 bases from V and 1 base from J, leaving 13 bases between. The CDR3 DNA is TGTGCCAGCAGCTCGGGACTAAGAGATAACTATGGCTACACCTTC. Residues: CASSSGLRDNYGYTF.

This clonotype was picked up a small number of times. The chain carries TRBV11-2 and TRBJ2-2; TRBD2 might be the D (6 bases). This CDR3 contains 14 residues. V was clipped by 2 bases and J by 7 bases, with 11 bases between them. Germline V gene sequence: CDR1 SGHAT, CDR2 FQNNGV. In DNA, the CDR3 is TGTGCCAGCAGCTTACTCGGGGGAGTCGGGGAGCTGTTTTTT. Protein sequence: CASSLLGGVGELFF.

The table lists this clonotype with many counts. The rearrangement uses TRBV6-1 and TRBJ1-1; D ambiguous. Germline CDR1 reads MNHNS; CDR2 reads SASEGT. Trimming left V 5 bases short and J 1 base short, with 14 bases between. CDR3 length equals 15 residues. CDR3 sequence (DNA): TGTGCCAGCAGTCTGGAGCCCAGTTCGAACACTGAAGCTTTCTTT. This gives the protein CASSLEPSSNTEAFF.

This clonotype was detected a few times. The chain carries TRBV18 and TRBJ2-1; 10 bases fit TRBD2. Losses at the gene ends were 1 base for V and 5 bases for J; bases not matched to a gene: 8. The CDR3 runs 17 residues. CDR1 is KGHSH and CDR2 is LQKENI in the germline V gene. This CDR3 reads CASSPRLAGDMDNEQFF. The DNA of the CDR3 is TGTGCCAGCTCACCACGGCTAGCGGGAGATATGGACAATGAGCAGTTCTTC.

This clonotype occurred many times. The rearrangement links TRBV5-6 to TRBJ1-4; unclear D gene. The germline V gene encodes CDR1 SGHDT and CDR2 YYEEEE. Trimming removed 3 bases at V and 4 bases at J, with 7 bases between. There are 13 residues in the CDR3. CDR3 in DNA: TGTGCCAGCAGCTCTCGGGGTAATGAAAAACTGTTTTTT. Amino acid sequence: CASSSRGNEKLFF.

This clonotype has only a few counts. This chain connects TRBV5-8 to TRBJ2-7, with 14 bases fitting TRBD2. The CDR3 sequence is 15 residues long. V was clipped by 5 bases and J by 6 bases; unmatched bases: 7. Germline CDR1 is SGHTS and CDR2 is YDEGEE. The CDR3 loop is CASSSGLAGAREQYF. The CDR3 coding sequence is TGTGCCAGCAGTTCGGGACTAGCGGGAGCCCGCGAGCAGTACTTC.

A few counts support this clonotype. The chain is built from TRBV7-9 and TRBJ1-1; 8 nucleotides agree with TRBD1. Germline loops: CDR1 SEHNR, CDR2 FQNEAQ (reference sequence). J gave up 0 bases and V 3 bases, and 3 bases lay outside the gene matches. The CDR3 runs 15 residues. The CDR3 reads CASSLGQALNTEAFF. The CDR3 DNA is TGTGCCAGCAGCTTGGGACAGGCATTGAACACTGAAGCTTTCTTT.

At least ten counts were recorded for this clonotype. CDR3 in DNA: TGTGCCAGCAGTCGCGGGGGGCTCTCCTACAATGAGCAGTTCTTC. Residues: CASSRGGLSYNEQFF. The genes are TRBV6-1 and TRBJ2-1; 8 bases agree with TRBD2. The V gene's germline CDR1 is MNHNS and CDR2 SASEGT. This CDR3 has 15 amino acids. V was clipped by 5 bases and J by 0 bases; unmatched bases: 3.

This clonotype came up a few times. V is TRBV28 and J is TRBJ2-7, with 13 bases aligning to TRBD2. J gave up 1 base and V 6 bases, and 9 bases lay outside the gene matches. The CDR3 has 17 amino acids. Germline loops: CDR1 MDHEN, CDR2 SYDVKM. The CDR3 nucleotides read TGTGCCAGCAGCGACTGGACTAGCGGGAGTAAGTCCTACGAGCAGTACTTC. Its protein product is CASSDWTSGSKSYEQYF.

This clonotype was recorded at least ten times. This chain connects TRBV15 to TRBJ2-5; D unresolved. CDR1 is LNHNV, CDR2 YYDKDF, per germline (reference sequence). The length of the CDR3 is 11 residues. Trimming took 5 bases from V and 4 from J, leaving 5 bases between them. The CDR3 sequence is CATSLLETQYF. For the CDR3, the DNA is TGTGCCACCAGCCTCTTAGAGACCCAGTACTTC.

This clonotype has at least ten counts. This chain joins TRBV28 and TRBJ2-3; TRBD2 aligns across 7 bases. The CDR3 is 13 residues long. Per germline, CDR1 MDHEN and CDR2 SYDVKM. Trimming removed 10 bases from V and 3 bases from J; junction bases left unmatched: 7. Here the CDR3 DNA reads TGTGCCACAGCGGGGTCAGGGACAGATACGCAGTATTTT. This codes for CATAGSGTDTQYF.

This sequence joins TRBV19 and TRBJ2-7, with TRBD2 as a possible D gene (5 bases). From germline, CDR1 is LNHDA and CDR2 SQIVND (reference sequence). Trimming stripped 6 bases from V and 4 bases from J, with 13 bases between. The length of the CDR3 is 13 residues. This CDR3 is CASSKKPGYEQYF. CDR3 sequence (DNA): TGTGCCAGTAGCAAAAAACCGGGATACGAGCAGTACTTC.

This clonotype has at least ten counts. V usage is TRBV11-2 and J usage is TRBJ2-3; 9 positions match TRBD2. J was trimmed by 4 bases and V by 4 bases; bases with no gene match: 3. CDR3 size: 14 residues. CDR1 SGHAT and CDR2 FQNNGV come from the germline V gene. The CDR3: CASSWIAGADTQYF. DNA of the CDR3: TGTGCCAGCAGCTGGATAGCGGGAGCAGATACGCAGTATTTT.

The J gene is TRBJ2-7, the V gene TRBV12-3 or TRBV12-4; D is undetermined. This CDR3 is built from 21 residues. V shed 3 bases and J shed 5 bases, with 35 bases lying between them. The CDR3 sequence is CASSFGVTVPERRSFPNEQYF. CDR3 nucleotides: TGTGCCAGCAGTTTTGGGGTTACCGTCCCAGAACGGCGATCCTTCCCAAACGAGCAGTACTTC.

The sample holds many counts of this clonotype. This chain connects TRBV28 to TRBJ2-7; no firm D call. Trimming left V 5 bases short and J 3 bases short, with 17 bases between. CDR3 size: 15 residues. Per germline, CDR1 MDHEN and CDR2 SYDVKM. Written as DNA, the CDR3 is TGTGCCAGCAGTGACCCGGCAGCCCCTCTCTACGAGCAGTACTTC. It encodes CASSDPAAPLYEQYF.

There are many counts of this clonotype. CDR3 nucleotide sequence: TGTGCCAGCAGTCCATCCATAAGGGGGCTGGATGGCTACACCTTC. Translation gives CASSPSIRGLDGYTF. The chain combines TRBV28 with TRBJ1-2; 7 nucleotides align to TRBD1. V trimming: 5 bases; J trimming: 6 bases; junction bases outside the gene matches: 12. The CDR3 sequence is 15 residues long. CDR1 and CDR2 (germline): MDHEN, SYDVKM.

V gene TRBV7-9 combines with J gene TRBJ2-3; 10 bases line up with TRBD2. The V gene's germline CDR1 is SEHNR and CDR2 FQNEAQ (reference sequence). The V and J ends lost 5 bases and 3 bases, in that order; junction bases with no gene match: 2. There are 14 residues in the CDR3. CDR3 amino acids: CASSGLAETDTQYF. The CDR3 nucleotides are TGTGCCAGCAGCGGACTAGCGGAAACAGATACGCAGTATTTT.

A remark on this clonotype: This may come from a read error, since a much larger clone is one base off. The J gene is TRBJ1-2, the V gene TRBV5-1; a possible D gene is TRBD1 (6 bases). The length of the CDR3 is 15 residues. Germline V gene sequence: CDR1 SGHRS, CDR2 YFSETQ. The DNA of the CDR3 is TGCACCAGCAGCAGGATCGGACAGAAGGACTATGGCTACACCTTC. It encodes CTSSRIGQKDYGYTF. Full variable domain (remainder filled in from reference TRBV5-1 and TRBJ1-2): KAGVTQTPRYLIKTRGQQVTLSCSPISGHRSVSWYQQTPGQGLQFLFEYFSETQRNKGNFPGRFSGRQFSNSRSEMNVSTLELGDSALYLCTSSRIGQKDYGYTFGSGTRLTVV.